These T cell receptor beta chains were read from a single sample in a study of T cell changes during pregnancy in multiple sclerosis. The assay was immunoSEQ multiplex PCR, and TCRdb's table has in-frame clones only and misses some. The sample gives more than 10,000 clones, 70% to 90% of which show up once; over 7% is in the top ten. This specimen was CD8+ T cells from peripheral blood mononuclear cells, taken in the second trimester of pregnancy. The receptors here all came from a female donor in good health, enrolled as a control in a pregnancy study. The CDR3 runs from the conserved cysteine through the conserved F or W. Fields, in order: clone size, V gene, J gene, D gene, CDR3 protein, CDR3 DNA. D genes are given only for firm matches. Some rows mark clone size as missing; the rest say once, few, many or name a class of expanded clone.

-	TRBV5-5	TRBJ2-7	TRBD1	CASSGIPGQDYEQYF	TGTGCCAGCAGCGGGATCCCGGGACAGGACTACGAGCAGTACTTC
-	TRBV5-8	TRBJ2-1	-	CASRPSSSYNEQFF	TGTGCCAGCAGACCTTCCAGCTCCTACAATGAGCAGTTCTTC
-	TRBV13	TRBJ2-7	TRBD2	CASSMAGGRAPYEQYF	TGTGCCAGCAGCATGGCGGGCGGGAGGGCCCCCTACGAGCAGTACTTC
-	TRBV5-1	TRBJ1-1	TRBD1	CASSLRQGANTEAFF	TGCGCCAGCAGCTTGCGACAGGGGGCGAACACTGAAGCTTTCTTT
-	TRBV28	TRBJ2-7	-	CASSSGMRNLEYF	TGTGCCAGCAGTTCAGGGATGAGGAATCTGGAGTACTTC
once	TRBV5-6	TRBJ2-7	TRBD1	CASSLEDRFYEQYF	TGTGCCAGCAGCTTGGAGGACAGGTTCTACGAGCAGTACTTC
-	TRBV7-9	TRBJ2-7	TRBD1	CASSLVADRGSYEQYF	TGTGCCAGCAGCTTAGTCGCGGACAGGGGGTCCTACGAGCAGTACTTC
-	TRBV7-9	TRBJ2-3	-	CASSFVGESTDTQYF	TGTGCCAGCAGCTTTGTCGGAGAGAGCACAGATACGCAGTATTTT
once	TRBV4-2	TRBJ2-7	-	CASSPSGYEQYF	TGTGCCAGCAGCCCCAGCGGGTACGAGCAGTACTTC
-	TRBV4-2	TRBJ2-7	-	CASSQSRQDPYEQYF	TGTGCCAGCAGCCAATCTAGACAGGACCCCTACGAGCAGTACTTC
-	TRBV11-3	TRBJ2-3	TRBD1	CASSLGQGSTDTQYF	TGTGCCAGCAGCCTGGGACAGGGAAGCACAGATACGCAGTATTTT
once	TRBV5-1	TRBJ2-5	-	CASSETLAETQYF	TGCGCCAGCAGCGAGACCCTAGCGGAGACCCAGTACTTC
-	TRBV10-1	TRBJ2-7	TRBD1	CASSEGTGHSYEQYF	TGCGCCAGCAGTGAAGGGACAGGGCACTCCTACGAGCAGTACTTC
-	TRBV5-4	TRBJ1-1	TRBD1	CASSPTGGAYTEAFF	TGTGCCAGCAGCCCGACAGGGGGCGCGTACACTGAAGCTTTCTTT
-	TRBV29-1	TRBJ2-2	TRBD2	CSVGGGNTGELFF	TGCAGCGTTGGGGGGGGAAACACCGGGGAGCTGTTTTTT
-	TRBV5-6	TRBJ1-1	TRBD1	CASSFPGGLVDTEAFF	TGTGCCAGCAGTTTCCCAGGGGGTTTAGTTGACACTGAAGCTTTCTTT
-	TRBV6-6	TRBJ1-2	-	CASSPSQYRQHGYTF	TGTGCCAGCAGTCCATCCCAGTACAGACAGCATGGCTACACCTTC
-	TRBV13	TRBJ2-1	TRBD2	CASSPGLAGYEQFF	TGTGCCAGCAGTCCGGGACTAGCAGGCTATGAGCAGTTCTTC
-	TRBV7-9	TRBJ2-1	-	CASSRGGGEQFF	TGTGCCAGCAGCCGAGGAGGAGGTGAGCAGTTCTTC
-	TRBV7-6	TRBJ2-7	TRBD1	CASSSGGPSFFEQYF	TGTGCCAGCAGCTCAGGGGGACCTTCCTTTTTCGAGCAGTACTTC
-	TRBV6-1	TRBJ2-3	TRBD2	CASSEAGGGSTDTQYF	TGTGCCAGCAGTGAAGCGGGCGGGGGAAGCACAGATACGCAGTATTTT
-	TRBV18	TRBJ2-7	-	CASSPLVGDRVISGRNTVPYEQYF	TGTGCCAGCTCACCGCTCGTGGGGGACAGGGTTATTAGCGGGAGGAATACAGTTCCCTACGAGCAGTACTTC
-	TRBV19	TRBJ2-3	-	CASSKTSGADTQYF	TGTGCCAGTAGTAAGACTAGTGGGGCAGATACGCAGTATTTT
-	TRBV6-5	TRBJ2-7	TRBD1	CASSAQGAVDEQYF	TGTGCCAGCAGTGCCCAGGGGGCGGTTGACGAGCAGTACTTC
few	TRBV12-5	TRBJ1-1	-	CASGQGYTEAFF	TGTGCTAGTGGACAGGGATACACTGAAGCTTTCTTT
-	TRBV7-9	TRBJ1-2	-	CASSPLYYGYTF	TGTGCCAGCAGCCCCCTCTACTATGGCTACACCTTC
once	TRBV4-3	TRBJ2-1	-	CASSQESSGLRLHNEQFF	TGCGCCAGCAGCCAAGAATCATCCGGACTAAGGCTCCACAATGAGCAGTTCTTC
few	TRBV4-3	TRBJ1-6	TRBD1	CASSLGDRDNSPLHF	TGCGCCAGCAGCCTTGGGGACAGGGATAATTCACCCCTCCACTTT
-	TRBV29-1	TRBJ1-3	TRBD1	CSVADRGPGNTIYF	TGCAGCGTCGCCGACAGGGGGCCAGGAAACACCATATATTTT
-	TRBV15	TRBJ1-5	-	CATSSVILQPQHF	TGTGCCACCAGCAGTGTCATACTTCAGCCCCAGCATTTT
-	TRBV7-2	TRBJ2-5	-	CASSAREKETQYF	TGTGCCAGCAGCGCCAGGGAAAAAGAGACCCAGTACTTC
-	TRBV5-6	TRBJ1-3	-	CASSLGGTKGNTIYF	TGTGCCAGCAGCTTGGGTGGGACAAAAGGAAACACCATATATTTT
-	TRBV19	TRBJ1-1	-	CASSIEEAGTEAFF	TGTGCCAGTAGTATAGAGGAGGCGGGCACTGAAGCTTTCTTT
-	TRBV29-1	TRBJ2-1	TRBD2	CSVEVVPSGGAAYNEQFF	TGCAGCGTTGAAGTGGTTCCTAGCGGGGGGGCCGCCTACAATGAGCAGTTCTTC
-	TRBV7-8	TRBJ2-3	TRBD2	CASSLTSGKDTQYF	TGTGCCAGCAGCTTGACTAGCGGGAAAGATACGCAGTATTTT
-	TRBV27	TRBJ1-2	TRBD1	CASSGTGQSYGYTF	TGTGCCAGCAGTGGTACGGGACAGTCCTATGGCTACACCTTC
-	TRBV6-4	TRBJ2-2	TRBD2	CASSELAGSTGELFF	TGTGCCAGCAGTGAGCTAGCGGGAAGCACCGGGGAGCTGTTTTTT
-	TRBV4-1	TRBJ1-2	-	CASSQFGQLGSGYTF	TGCGCCAGCAGCCAGTTTGGACAGTTAGGGAGTGGCTACACCTTC
-	TRBV6-1	TRBJ2-7	-	CASSEPGSAYEQYF	TGTGCCAGCAGTGAACCCGGTTCGGCCTACGAGCAGTACTTC
-	TRBV14	TRBJ2-4	TRBD1	CASSQASGTAKNIQYF	TGTGCCAGCAGCCAAGCCTCCGGGACAGCTAAAAACATTCAGTACTTC
-	TRBV5-8	TRBJ2-5	-	CASSLEGEETQYF	TGTGCCAGCAGCTTAGAGGGGGAAGAGACCCAGTACTTC
-	TRBV5-4	TRBJ2-3	TRBD2	CASSLGSLLAGGLGDTQYF	TGTGCCAGCAGCTTGGGATCTTTACTAGCGGGGGGGCTAGGAGATACGCAGTATTTT
-	TRBV28	TRBJ2-7	-	CASSDNNEQYF	TGTGCCAGCAGTGACAATAACGAGCAGTACTTC
-	TRBV18	TRBJ2-7	-	CASSLRQDSEQYF	TGTGCCAGCTCACTCCGACAGGACTCAGAGCAGTACTTC
-	TRBV7-2	TRBJ2-3	-	CASTRVDTQYF	TGTGCCAGCACACGCGTAGATACGCAGTATTTT
few	TRBV6-1	TRBJ1-6	-	CASTPGESSPLHF	TGTGCCAGCACCCCAGGGGAGAGTTCACCCCTCCACTTT
-	TRBV5-4	TRBJ2-5	TRBD2	CASSLDGTSGGMQETQYF	TGTGCCAGCAGCTTGGACGGGACTAGCGGGGGGATGCAAGAGACCCAGTACTTC